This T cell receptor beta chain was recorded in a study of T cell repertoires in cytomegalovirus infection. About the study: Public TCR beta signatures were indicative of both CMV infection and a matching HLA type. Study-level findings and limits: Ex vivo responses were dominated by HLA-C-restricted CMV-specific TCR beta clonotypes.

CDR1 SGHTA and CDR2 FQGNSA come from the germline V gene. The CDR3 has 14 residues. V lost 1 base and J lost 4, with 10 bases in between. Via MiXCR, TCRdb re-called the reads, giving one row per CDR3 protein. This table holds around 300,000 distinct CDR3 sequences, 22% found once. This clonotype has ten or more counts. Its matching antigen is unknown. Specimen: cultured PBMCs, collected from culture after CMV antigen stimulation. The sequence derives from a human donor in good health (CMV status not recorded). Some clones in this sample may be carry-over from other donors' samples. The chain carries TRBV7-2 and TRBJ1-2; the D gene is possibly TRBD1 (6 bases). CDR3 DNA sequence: TGTGCCAGCAGCTTAGGACAGGTGGCCTATGGCTACACCTTC. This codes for CASSLGQVAYGYTF.